Shown below are 14 T cell receptor beta chains from a single sample sequenced in a study of cytomegalovirus exposure and HLA in healthy donors. This PCR relied on a set of 60 Vbeta primers and 13 Jbeta primers. The assay was immunoSEQ multiplex PCR, and TCRdb's table has in-frame clones only and misses some. Of fewer than 150,000 clones listed, roughly 71% are singletons. The specimen sequenced was PBMCs. The receptor source for this set is a woman aged 45-65 years in good health and CMV-seropositive.

The chain recombines TRBV14 with TRBJ2-7, with 10 bases lining up with TRBD1. CDR3 length equals 16 residues. V was pared by 2 bases and J by 1 base, with 5 bases of the junction left unmatched. CDR1 and CDR2 (germline): SGHDN, FVKESK. DNA for the CDR3: TGTGCCAGCAGCCAATCGCCGGGACAGGGGTCCTACGAGCAGTACTTC. Translation: CASSQSPGQGSYEQYF.

The chain employs TRBV5-1 and TRBJ2-5; TRBD1 aligns across 7 bases. The CDR3 covers 14 residues. Trimming at V came to 3 bases and at J to 2 bases, leaving 4 bases not matched to a gene. The germline V gene has CDR1 SGHRS and CDR2 YFSETQ. The CDR3 sequence: CASSYTDRQETQYF. DNA of the CDR3: TGCGCCAGCAGCTATACGGACAGGCAAGAGACCCAGTACTTC.

The chain carries TRBV14 and TRBJ2-3; the D is unclear. This CDR3 comprises 16 residues. V gave up 0 bases and J gave up 2 bases, with 12 bases separating them. Germline V gene lookup returns CDR1 SGHDN and CDR2 FVKESK. The CDR3 loop reads CASSQENYKYTDTQYF. The CDR3 coding sequence is TGTGCCAGCAGCCAAGAGAACTACAAGTACACAGATACGCAGTATTTT.

This chain links TRBV5-6 with TRBJ2-7; D is perhaps TRBD1 (5 bases). V was trimmed by 1 base and J by 7 bases, leaving 12 bases between them. Germline CDR1 and CDR2: SGHDT and YYEEEE. This CDR3 is built from 13 residues. The CDR3 nucleotides read TGTGCCAGCAGCTTGACAGGATCCCCGGAGCAGTACTTC. It translates to CASSLTGSPEQYF.

The genes are TRBV6-5 and TRBJ2-7, with 8 bases identical to TRBD1. Looked up from germline, CDR1 is MNHEY and CDR2 is SVGAGI. Trimming cost V 8 bases and J 5 bases; bases outside gene matches: 5. There are 12 residues in the CDR3. CDR3 DNA: TGTGCCAGCGCGACAGGGGACCACGAGCAGTACTTC. Residues: CASATGDHEQYF.

The V gene is TRBV29-1, the J gene TRBJ2-7; 11 bases agree with TRBD1. This CDR3 is built from 15 residues. The V segment lost 6 bases and the J segment 4 bases; nucleotides outside the gene matches: 11. Germline lookup yields CDR1 SQVTM and CDR2 ANQGSEA. The CDR3, as DNA: TGCAGCGTGGAAACTCGGGACAGGGGGAGGTACGAGCAGTACTTC. Encoded protein: CSVETRDRGRYEQYF.

V is TRBV6-6 and J is TRBJ1-1; 8 nucleotides agree with TRBD1. Trimming removed 0 bases from V and 1 base from J; junction bases left unmatched: 1. Germline CDR1 is MNHNY and CDR2 is SVGAGI (reference sequence). This CDR3 contains 15 residues. The CDR3 DNA sequence: TGTGCCAGCAGTTACTCCGGGACAGGGAACACTGAAGCTTTCTTT. Its protein is CASSYSGTGNTEAFF.

CDR3 sequence: CASSYLTGTEAFF. The CDR3 DNA reads TGTGCCAGCAGTTACCTGACTGGCACTGAAGCTTTCTTT. The rearrangement joins TRBV6-5 to TRBJ1-1; no firm D call. The V gene's germline CDR1 is MNHEY and CDR2 SVGAGI. Between the trimmed V and J ends, which lost 2 bases and 4 bases, there was a span of 8 bases. The CDR3 is 13 residues long.

The V gene is TRBV5-4, the J gene TRBJ1-1, with D perhaps TRBD1 (5 bases). Looked up from germline, CDR1 is SGHNT and CDR2 is YYREEE (reference sequence). This CDR3 is 14 amino acids long. Trimming pared 0 bases from V and 4 bases from J, leaving 10 bases between. The CDR3 region is CASSLEGAPTEAFF. CDR3 bases: TGTGCCAGCAGCTTGGAAGGGGCTCCCACTGAAGCTTTCTTT.

This clone was recorded a few times. The V and J genes are TRBV5-6 and TRBJ1-1; 8 nucleotides align to TRBD1. Germline V gene lookup returns CDR1 SGHDT and CDR2 YYEEEE. The CDR3 extends over 12 amino acids. Unmatched junction bases numbered 5, after V lost 4 bases and J lost 9 bases. Here the CDR3 reads CASSQGTGQAFF. The CDR3 DNA reads as TGTGCCAGCAGCCAGGGGACAGGTCAAGCTTTCTTT.

The genes are TRBV7-8 and TRBJ1-2; perhaps TRBD1 as D (5 bases). The CDR3 sequence is 14 residues long. V shed 8 bases and J shed 4 bases, with 17 bases lying between them. Germline V lookup: CDR1 SGHVS, CDR2 FQNEAQ. The CDR3 nucleotides are TGTGCCAGCTCGGGAGTAGGGGCCACCTATGGCTACACCTTC. It yields the protein CASSGVGATYGYTF.

CDR3 residues: CASSLDRLAETQYF. As DNA, the CDR3 is TGTGCCAGCAGCTTAGACAGGCTAGCGGAGACCCAGTACTTC. This rearrangement joins TRBV11-2 to TRBJ2-5, with D possibly TRBD2 on 6 matching bases. V lost 0 bases to trimming and J lost 5 bases, with 10 bases between them. The CDR3 is made up of 14 amino acids. The germline gives CDR1 SGHAT, CDR2 FQNNGV. The variable domain in full, with the rest retrieved from reference TRBV11-2 and TRBJ2-5, is EAGVAQSPRYKIIEKRQSVAFWCNPISGHATLYWYQQILGQGPKLLIQFQNNGVVDDSQLPKDRFSAERLKGVDSTLKIQPAKLEDSAVYLCASSLDRLAETQYFGPGTRLLVL.

V is TRBV11-3 and J is TRBJ2-1; 9 bases fit TRBD2. V was pared by 5 bases and J by 10 bases, with 6 bases of the junction left unmatched. The CDR3 has 13 amino acids. Germline CDR1 reads SGHNT; CDR2 reads YENEEA. The CDR3 bases are TGTGCCAGCAGCCAATTGGCGGGGGGGGAGCAGTTCTTC. Residues: CASSQLAGGEQFF.

The J gene is TRBJ2-1, the V gene TRBV4-2, with 7 positions matching TRBD2. Looked up from germline, CDR1 is LGHNA and CDR2 is YNFKEQ. The junction had 4 bases not matched to a gene; V was cut back by 4 bases and J by 7 bases. The CDR3 spans 13 residues. The CDR3 loop is CASSLGLGNEQFF. CDR3 bases: TGTGCCAGCAGCCTCGGACTAGGGAATGAGCAGTTCTTC.